Shown below are 6 T cell receptor beta chains from a single sample sequenced in a study of shared clonotypes between healthy human individuals. Repertoires were generated with immunoSEQ multiplex PCR, while TCRdb's copy carries only in-frame clones and drops some. This sample has around 690,000 clones, with 90% found just once. The sample comprised memory CD8+ T cells from PBMCs. Subset indicated: CD45RO+ cells pooled with CCR7-negative TemRA cells. These receptors were taken from a man between 18 and 35 years old in good health. Some clones in this sample may be carry-over from other donors' samples.

The V call is TRBV6-6, the J call TRBJ2-7; either TRBD1 or TRBD2 may supply D (6 bases each). Trimming removed 7 bases from V and 2 bases from J, with 18 bases in between. CDR1 and CDR2 (germline): MNHNY, SVGAGI (reference sequence). The CDR3 runs to 15 residues. CDR3 region: CASTPERGATYEQYF. The CDR3 region has the DNA TGTGCCAGCACCCCTGAGAGGGGGGCCACCTACGAGCAGTACTTC.

The genes are TRBV9 and TRBJ2-7; TRBD1 matches at 8 bases. The CDR3 contains 15 residues. V trimming: 2 bases; J trimming: 1 base; junction bases outside the gene matches: 5. Germline CDR1 reads SGDLS; CDR2 reads YYNGEE. DNA of the CDR3: TGTGCCAGCAGCGTCGCCGGACAGGGTTCCTACGAGCAGTACTTC. This codes for CASSVAGQGSYEQYF.

The V and J genes are TRBV4-1 and TRBJ2-3; TRBD2 might be the D (7 bases). V lost 5 bases and J lost 3, with 18 bases in between. CDR1 MGHRA and CDR2 YSYEKL come from the germline V gene. This CDR3 is 16 amino acids long. As DNA, the CDR3 is TGCGCCAGCAGCGAAAGGGGGGGGAAGAGTACAGATACGCAGTATTTT. Its protein is CASSERGGKSTDTQYF.

This chain uses TRBV6-6 with TRBJ2-1; D is unresolved. The length of the CDR3 is 16 residues. Looked up from germline, CDR1 is MNHNY and CDR2 is SVGAGI (reference sequence). V was clipped by 2 bases and J by 1 base, with 12 bases between them. CDR3 in DNA: TGTGCCAGCAGTTACCTCGGCTACTCATCCTACAATGAGCAGTTCTTC. Protein: CASSYLGYSSYNEQFF.

This clone was seen a handful of times. The chain is built from TRBV5-6 and TRBJ1-3, with a tentative D call TRBD1 (6 bases). This CDR3 comprises 17 residues. Trimming took off 1 base at V and 1 base at J, with 15 bases between the two ends. Germline CDR1 is SGHDT and CDR2 is YYEEEE. The CDR3 nucleotides are TGTGCCAGCAGCTTGTACTACCAGGGGAAATCTGGAAACACCATATATTTT. Its translation is CASSLYYQGKSGNTIYF.

V is TRBV2 and J is TRBJ1-2; no clear D. V dropped 8 bases and J dropped 8 bases, with 15 bases sitting between them. CDR1 and CDR2 (germline): SNHLY, FYNNEI. The CDR3 extends over 12 amino acids. This CDR3 reads CASPVLWRGYTF. CDR3 bases: TGTGCCAGCCCTGTTTTGTGGAGAGGCTACACCTTC.